This T cell receptor (beta chain) emerged from a study of T cell responses to AZD1222 COVID-19 vaccine. Overall study results and limits: Most donors were white British, females outnumbered males, and clonal diversity was possibly underestimated.

Produced via immunoSEQ multiplex PCR; TCRdb's table is partial and in-frame only. This table holds some 92,000 clones, under 95% found once. As regards this clone: Its antigen is not known.

The sample here was peripheral blood, taken on day 0 of MenACWY control vaccination. The TCR sequence derives from an adult in good health.

The CDR3, as DNA: TGTGCCAGCAGTCCAACGGGACAGGGCGGTGAGCAGTTCTTC. Its protein product is CASSPTGQGGEQFF. This chain links TRBV27 with TRBJ2-1; 9 nucleotides agree with TRBD1. The CDR3 has 14 amino acids. V dropped 5 bases and J dropped 9; count of bases not matched to a gene: 8. Germline V gene sequence: CDR1 MNHEY, CDR2 SMNVEV (reference sequence).